A selection of T cell receptor beta chains follows, all from one sample in a study of T cell responses to AZD1222 COVID-19 vaccine. Only in-frame clones appear in the TCRdb table, and some are missing; sequencing was by immunoSEQ multiplex PCR. The table shows about 190,000 clones, with roughly 93% occurring only once. Sequencing was performed on peripheral blood, taken on day 0 of AZD1222 vaccination. The receptors derive from an adult in good health. The CDR3 runs from the conserved cysteine through the conserved F or W. The order of the fields is J gene, D gene, V gene, CDR3 protein. A D gene is named only where the DNA matches it firmly.

j_gene: TRBJ2-7
d_gene: TRBD2
v_gene: TRBV5-1
CDR3aa: CASSFSGAPLNEQYF

j_gene: TRBJ1-1
d_gene: NA
v_gene: TRBV19
CDR3aa: CASSITWQGAFF

j_gene: TRBJ2-7
d_gene: TRBD1
v_gene: TRBV5-5
CDR3aa: CASSLAGQGYEQYF

j_gene: TRBJ1-1
d_gene: NA
v_gene: TRBV6-2/TRBV6-3
CDR3aa: CASSYFGRAFF

j_gene: TRBJ1-1
d_gene: NA
v_gene: TRBV5-1
CDR3aa: CASSLVGVGAEAFF

j_gene: TRBJ1-2
d_gene: TRBD1
v_gene: TRBV2
CDR3aa: CASSGPTGDGYTF

j_gene: TRBJ1-1
d_gene: NA
v_gene: TRBV5-5
CDR3aa: CASSLLSNTEAFF

j_gene: TRBJ2-1
d_gene: TRBD2
v_gene: TRBV6-2/TRBV6-3
CDR3aa: CASSSLAGGSYNEQFF

j_gene: TRBJ1-5
d_gene: TRBD1
v_gene: TRBV27
CDR3aa: CASRFTGGHQPQHF

j_gene: TRBJ2-1
d_gene: NA
v_gene: TRBV11-2
CDR3aa: CASSLAGLYNEQFF

j_gene: TRBJ1-1
d_gene: TRBD1
v_gene: TRBV19
CDR3aa: CASSATRTGNTEAFF

j_gene: TRBJ1-1
d_gene: NA
v_gene: TRBV29-1
CDR3aa: CSGEQNTEAFF

j_gene: TRBJ1-4
d_gene: TRBD1
v_gene: TRBV5-1
CDR3aa: CASGQITGTGREKLFF

j_gene: TRBJ1-5
d_gene: TRBD1
v_gene: TRBV18
CDR3aa: CASSLAGTGQPQHF

j_gene: TRBJ1-2
d_gene: NA
v_gene: TRBV7-9
CDR3aa: CASSGMGEYGYTF

j_gene: TRBJ2-7
d_gene: TRBD2
v_gene: TRBV19
CDR3aa: CASSRGLATYEQYF

j_gene: TRBJ1-2
d_gene: NA
v_gene: TRBV12-5
CDR3aa: CASGLVDYTF

j_gene: TRBJ1-4
d_gene: NA
v_gene: TRBV7-2
CDR3aa: CASRKGQPTTNEKLFF

j_gene: TRBJ2-1
d_gene: TRBD2
v_gene: TRBV15
CDR3aa: CATRDAAGTSYNEQFF

j_gene: TRBJ1-1
d_gene: NA
v_gene: TRBV11-1
CDR3aa: CASSFRSPEAFF

j_gene: TRBJ2-7
d_gene: NA
v_gene: TRBV18
CDR3aa: CASSLQVGYEQYF

j_gene: TRBJ1-4
d_gene: NA
v_gene: TRBV7-2
CDR3aa: CASRLRPEEAANEKLFF

j_gene: TRBJ1-2
d_gene: TRBD1
v_gene: TRBV5-1
CDR3aa: CASSLDRGSYGYTF

j_gene: TRBJ2-5
d_gene: TRBD2
v_gene: TRBV7-6
CDR3aa: CASGTSGRSGETQYF

j_gene: TRBJ2-7
d_gene: NA
v_gene: TRBV4-2
CDR3aa: CASSQVLGLRPYEQYF

j_gene: TRBJ1-2
d_gene: NA
v_gene: TRBV19
CDR3aa: CASNSGTPRDGYTF

j_gene: TRBJ2-7
d_gene: TRBD1
v_gene: TRBV6-5
CDR3aa: CASSYWSGTGFHEQYF

j_gene: TRBJ1-5
d_gene: NA
v_gene: TRBV12-3/TRBV12-4
CDR3aa: CASSLTGSQPQHF

j_gene: TRBJ1-2
d_gene: NA
v_gene: TRBV27
CDR3aa: CASSSARTASYGYTF

j_gene: TRBJ1-1
d_gene: NA
v_gene: TRBV5-1
CDR3aa: CASSIAPQGALNTEAFF

j_gene: TRBJ2-1
d_gene: NA
v_gene: TRBV5-4
CDR3aa: CASTPKASDEQFF

j_gene: TRBJ2-3
d_gene: TRBD1
v_gene: TRBV15
CDR3aa: CATLRDRVSDTQYF

j_gene: TRBJ1-4
d_gene: NA
v_gene: TRBV28
CDR3aa: CASSLSGATTNEKLFF

j_gene: TRBJ2-5
d_gene: NA
v_gene: TRBV19
CDR3aa: CASSVGLGQLETQYF

j_gene: TRBJ2-5
d_gene: NA
v_gene: TRBV6-5
CDR3aa: CASSYRQNQETQYF

j_gene: TRBJ2-7
d_gene: NA
v_gene: TRBV29-1
CDR3aa: CSVEVQGYEQYF

j_gene: TRBJ2-3
d_gene: NA
v_gene: TRBV7-6
CDR3aa: CASSARQAGTDTQYF

j_gene: TRBJ2-2
d_gene: TRBD2
v_gene: TRBV27
CDR3aa: CARGTRGGGELFF

j_gene: TRBJ2-1
d_gene: NA
v_gene: TRBV6-2/TRBV6-3
CDR3aa: CASSLLQGPYNEQFF

j_gene: TRBJ1-1
d_gene: NA
v_gene: TRBV28
CDR3aa: CASILDTEAFF

j_gene: TRBJ2-2
d_gene: NA
v_gene: TRBV7-9
CDR3aa: CASGLGTGELFF